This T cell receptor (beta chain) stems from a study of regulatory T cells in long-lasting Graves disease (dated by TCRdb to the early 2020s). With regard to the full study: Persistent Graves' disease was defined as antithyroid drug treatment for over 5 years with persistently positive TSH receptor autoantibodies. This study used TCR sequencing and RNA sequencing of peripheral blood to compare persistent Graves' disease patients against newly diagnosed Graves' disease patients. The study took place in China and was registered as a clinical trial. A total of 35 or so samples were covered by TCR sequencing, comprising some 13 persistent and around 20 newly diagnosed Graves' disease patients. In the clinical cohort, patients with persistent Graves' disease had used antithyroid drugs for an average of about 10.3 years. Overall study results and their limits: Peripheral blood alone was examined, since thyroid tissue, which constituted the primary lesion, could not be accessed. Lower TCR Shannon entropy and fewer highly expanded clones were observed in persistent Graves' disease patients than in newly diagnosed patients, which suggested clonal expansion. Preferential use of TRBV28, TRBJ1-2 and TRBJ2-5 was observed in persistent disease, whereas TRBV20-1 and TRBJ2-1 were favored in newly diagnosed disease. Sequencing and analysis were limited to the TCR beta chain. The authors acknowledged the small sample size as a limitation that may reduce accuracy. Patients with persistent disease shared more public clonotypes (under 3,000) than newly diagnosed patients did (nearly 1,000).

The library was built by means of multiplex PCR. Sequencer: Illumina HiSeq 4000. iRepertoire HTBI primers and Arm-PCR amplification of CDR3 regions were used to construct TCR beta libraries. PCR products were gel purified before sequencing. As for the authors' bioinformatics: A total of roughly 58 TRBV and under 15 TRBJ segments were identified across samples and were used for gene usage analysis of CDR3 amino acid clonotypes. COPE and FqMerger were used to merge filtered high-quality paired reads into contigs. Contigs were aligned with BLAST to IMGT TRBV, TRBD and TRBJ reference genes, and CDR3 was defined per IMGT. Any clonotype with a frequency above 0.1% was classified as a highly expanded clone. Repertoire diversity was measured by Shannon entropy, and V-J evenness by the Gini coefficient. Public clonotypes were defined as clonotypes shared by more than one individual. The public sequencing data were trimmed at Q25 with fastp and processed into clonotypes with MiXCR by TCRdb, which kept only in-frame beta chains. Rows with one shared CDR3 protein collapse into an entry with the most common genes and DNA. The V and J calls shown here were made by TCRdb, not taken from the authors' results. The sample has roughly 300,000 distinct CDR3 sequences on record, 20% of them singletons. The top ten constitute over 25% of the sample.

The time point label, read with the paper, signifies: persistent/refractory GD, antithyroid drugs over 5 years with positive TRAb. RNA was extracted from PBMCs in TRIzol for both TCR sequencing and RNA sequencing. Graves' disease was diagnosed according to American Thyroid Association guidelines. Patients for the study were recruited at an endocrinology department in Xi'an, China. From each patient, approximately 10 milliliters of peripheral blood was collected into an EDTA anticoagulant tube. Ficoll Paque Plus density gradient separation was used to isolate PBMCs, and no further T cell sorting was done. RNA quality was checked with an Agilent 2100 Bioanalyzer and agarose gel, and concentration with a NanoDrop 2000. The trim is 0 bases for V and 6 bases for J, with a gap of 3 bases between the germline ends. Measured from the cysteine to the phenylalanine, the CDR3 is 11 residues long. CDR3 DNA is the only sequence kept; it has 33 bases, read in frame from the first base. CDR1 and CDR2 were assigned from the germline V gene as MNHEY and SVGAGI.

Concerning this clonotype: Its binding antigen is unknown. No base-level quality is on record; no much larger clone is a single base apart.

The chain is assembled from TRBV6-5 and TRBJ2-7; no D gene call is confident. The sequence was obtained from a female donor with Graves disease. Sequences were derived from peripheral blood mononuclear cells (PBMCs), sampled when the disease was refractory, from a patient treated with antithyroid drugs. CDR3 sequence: CASSYSTEQYF. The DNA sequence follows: TGTGCCAGCAGTTACTCCACCGAGCAGTACTTC.